This T cell receptor (beta chain) appears in the sequencing data of a study of T-cell memory formation after mild COVID-19 (TCRdb year 2021). Regarding the research as a whole: Most TCR sequence clusters were specific to one of the two donors. The cohort comprised two young, previously healthy adult volunteers, one female and one male. T-cell clones expanding and contracting after mild COVID-19 in a couple of donors were tracked by longitudinal TCRalpha and TCRbeta repertoire sequencing. Summary of the overall study and its limitations: Clones contracting from day 15 to 85 had balanced CD4/CD8 phenotypes, while a second wave expanding from day 15 to 37 was biased towards CD4+. Contracting CD4+ clones were located mainly in the CM and EM memory subsets, whereas CD8+ clones were found to be enriched in EMRA. Some responding clones were detected in pre-infection memory, which suggested that pre-existing cross-reactive memory T cells had joined the SARS-CoV-2 response. SARS-CoV-2 specificity of the second-wave clones peaking on day 37 was not confirmed. The study covered only a couple of mild cases, and larger cohorts including severe cases with pre-infection samples were considered necessary.

Instrument on record: Illumina NovaSeq 6000. TCRalpha and TCRbeta cDNA libraries were built by 5'RACE with constant-segment primers, adding sample barcodes and unique molecular identifiers. RNA was extracted from every sample with Trizol reagent. The libraries were amplified in two PCR steps, and the second step added a second sample barcode and Illumina TruSeq adapters. Sequencing of the libraries was done on an Illumina NovaSeq, producing 2 x 150 bp paired-end reads. For the original study's pipeline: Demultiplexing of reads and collapsing into UMI-guided consensus sequences were performed with migec v1.2.7. With mixcr v2.1.11, UMI consensuses were aligned to TRA and TRB V and J templates and assembled into clonotypes. Clonotypes were classified as expanded or contracted when called significant by both edgeR and NoisET, with noise models trained on biological replicates. For edgeR calls, the thresholds were a false discovery rate-adjusted p below 0.01 and a log2 fold-change of 1. As an exploratory analysis of dynamics, max-normalized trajectories of the 1000 most abundant clonotypes were examined with PCA combined with hierarchical clustering. Separately sequenced CD4+ and CD8+ repertoires were used to assign the CD4 or CD8 phenotype of responding clones. TCRdb cleaned the public reads at Q25 with fastp, built clones with MiXCR and kept in-frame beta chains. Rows with a matching CDR3 protein are joined into one entry that keeps the most common DNA and genes. The V and J calls and clone size come from TCRdb's table, not from the authors' own analysis. Recorded for this sample are about 410,000 distinct CDR3 sequences; more than 20% of them occurred a single time. The top ten clonotypes cover about an eighth of the sample.

V lost 7 bases and J lost 4 bases, and the count of bases not matched to a germline gene is 5. The CDR3, cysteine through phenylalanine, is 13 amino acids long. CDR3 DNA only is kept here, 39 bases in frame from base 1. CDR1 and CDR2 were assigned from the germline V gene (reference sequence) as GTSNPN and SVGIG. Ficoll-Paque density gradient centrifugation was the method used to isolate PBMCs. Remarks on this clonotype: Its antigen is currently not known. There are no base qualities to consult, and no much larger clone falls within one base.

This sequence was found in an adult woman who had mild COVID-19 (a few samples of this study predate the infection). The sample titles of this study are shuffled in the database, so cell type and time point are left out; the donor was told from shared clones. The specimen sequenced was PBMCs or a T cell subset sorted from them (not recorded which). The chain joins TRBV30 to TRBJ2-1; the central 9 bases match TRBD1. The sequence in DNA is TGTGCCTTCGACAGGGGGTCTTACAATGAGCAGTTCTTC. The encoded protein is CAFDRGSYNEQFF. The reference TRBV30 and TRBJ2-1 proteins fill in what lies around the CDR3, so the full variable domain reads SQTIHQWPATLVQPVGSPLSLECTVEGTSNPNLYWYRQAAGRGLQLLFYSVGIGQISSEVPQNLSASRPQDRQFILSSKKLLLSDSGFYLCAFDRGSYNEQFFGPGTRLTVL.